This TCR beta chain is from a study of vaccination and CD4 T cells after COVID-19. Across the whole study: The interval from dose two to post-vaccine sampling had a median of about 72 days, and it ranged from 14 to 241. Study results and caveats: SARS-CoV-2-reactive clonotypes showed a nonsignificant median rise from roughly 22 to 38. The authors identified 304 of 307 vaccine-specific clones in convalescent patients as spike mono-reactive.

Treatment defined: roughly nine-day PBMC culture with coronavirus spike peptide pools or control peptides (ViraFEST assay). Remarks on this clonotype: Its antigen remains unknown.

The Oncomine TCR Beta short-read assay was what sequenced the DNA obtained from cultured CD4+ T cells. TCRdb ran MiXCR on the PCR reads and lists one entry per CDR3 protein. The sample contains around 13,000 distinct CDR3 sequences, around 50% of which appear only once. Sequenced input: CD4+ T cells from blood, cultured in vitro. The source is a human donor who had recovered from COVID-19.

This chain's CDR3 is CASSRDVNEKLFF. As DNA, the CDR3 is TGTGCCAGCTCACGGGACGTTAATGAAAAACTGTTTTTT. This sequence joins TRBV18 and TRBJ1-4; possible D gene TRBD1, 5 bases. The CDR3 totals 13 residues. Germline-derived CDR1 and CDR2 are KGHSH and LQKENI. With 4 bases removed from V and 4 bases from J, the gap between germline ends came to 7 bases.